Below, 12 T cell receptor beta chains from the same sample are listed, as sequenced in a study of cytomegalovirus exposure and HLA in healthy donors (dated by TCRdb to about 2017). Library preparation used the immunoSEQ multiplex PCR assay. The multiplex PCR relied on a mix of 60 forward primers for TCR Vbeta segments and 13 reverse primers for TCR Jbeta segments. Held by TCRdb, this immuneACCESS table contains in-frame sequences only and omits some clones. Under half of the omission traces to an unresolved V gene where checked; the cause of the rest is unknown. The table for this sample lists around 90,000 clones; 82% of them were counted only once. In total, the top ten clones hold around 3.8% of the sample. The sample taken for sequencing was PBMCs. These receptors originate from a man between 45 and 60 years old in good health and CMV-seronegative.

The V call is TRBV6-1, the J call TRBJ2-7; 9 nucleotides align to TRBD2. This CDR3 is built from 13 residues. In germline, CDR1 is MNHNS, CDR2 SASEGT. Losses at the gene ends were 5 bases for V and 11 bases for J; bases not matched to a gene: 10. The CDR3 region is CASSSRLAEWEYF. The CDR3, as DNA: TGTGCCAGCAGTTCCCGACTAGCGGAATGGGAGTACTTC.

As DNA, the CDR3 is TGTGCCAGTAGGATGACTAGCGGTGCCTACAATGAGCAGTTCTTC. Protein sequence: CASRMTSGAYNEQFF. The V and J genes are TRBV19 and TRBJ2-1; 9 bases agree with TRBD2. This CDR3 contains 15 residues. Germline loops: CDR1 LNHDA, CDR2 SQIVND (reference sequence). The V gene end was trimmed by 6 bases and the J gene end by 2 bases; junction bases not matched to a gene: 5.

This sequence joins TRBV5-5 and TRBJ1-3; a possible D gene is TRBD1 (6 bases). CDR3 size: 14 residues. V lost 1 base and J 2 bases, leaving 7 bases between the germline ends. CDR1 SGHKS and CDR2 YYEKEE come from the germline V gene (reference sequence). In DNA, the CDR3 is TGTGCCAGCAGCTTGACAGGGACTGGAAACACCATATATTTT. Its translation: CASSLTGTGNTIYF. The whole variable domain, remainder taken from reference TRBV5-5 and TRBJ1-3, is DAGVTQSPTHLIKTRGQQVTLRCSPISGHKSVSWYQQVLGQGPQFIFQYYEKEERGRGNFPDRFSARQFPNYSSELNVNALLLGDSALYLCASSLTGTGNTIYFGEGSWLTVV.

The chain carries TRBV9 and TRBJ1-5; D is possibly TRBD1 (6 bases). The V gene's germline CDR1 is SGDLS and CDR2 YYNGEE. The CDR3 sequence is 15 residues long. The ends were cut back, 7 bases at V and 1 base at J, with 15 bases in the middle. CDR3 loop: CASGTDTGSNQPQHF. CDR3 in DNA: TGTGCCAGCGGCACCGATACAGGGAGCAATCAGCCCCAGCATTTT.

The gene calls are TRBV28 and TRBJ2-4; D is perhaps TRBD2 (5 bases). Trimming cost V 6 bases and J 0 bases, with 9 bases left between them. The CDR3 contains 14 residues. Per the germline V gene, CDR1 is MDHEN and CDR2 is SYDVKM. The CDR3 DNA follows: TGTGCCAGCAGAGACGGAGGAGCCAAAAACATTCAGTACTTC. It specifies CASRDGGAKNIQYF.

V usage is TRBV9 and J usage is TRBJ2-7; the match to TRBD1 covers 7 bases. This CDR3 has 14 residues. Germline trimming cut 4 bases from V and 0 bases from J; bases unmatched to any gene: 4. Germline V CDR1 and CDR2: SGDLS, YYNGEE. The chain's CDR3 is CASSQGQSSYEQYF. The CDR3, as DNA: TGTGCCAGCAGCCAGGGACAGAGCTCCTACGAGCAGTACTTC.

The CDR3 sequence: CASSPPGLAKDTQYF. CDR3 in DNA: TGTGCCAGCTCACCGCCGGGACTAGCGAAAGATACGCAGTATTTT. The V gene is TRBV18, the J gene TRBJ2-3; 10 bases agree with TRBD2. The germline V gene encodes CDR1 KGHSH and CDR2 LQKENI. The CDR3 runs 15 residues. V trimming: 3 bases; J trimming: 5 bases; junction bases outside the gene matches: 5.

V and J are TRBV7-3 and TRBJ2-3; TRBD1 might be the D (6 bases). This CDR3 spans 13 amino acids. Trimming removed 3 bases at V and 3 bases at J, with 7 bases between. CDR1 and CDR2 (germline): SGHTA, FQGTGA. CDR3 amino acids: CASSFTGTDTQYF. The CDR3 nucleotides read TGTGCCAGCAGCTTTACAGGGACAGATACGCAGTATTTT.

The genes are TRBV11-3 and TRBJ1-4; D gene ambiguous. Germline V CDR1 and CDR2: SGHNT, YENEEA. The CDR3 has 12 amino acids. The germline V and J ends were trimmed by 0 bases and 8 bases, with 4 bases remaining between them. CDR3 bases: TGTGCCAGCAGCTTAGAGAGCGAAAAACTGTTTTTT. It translates to CASSLESEKLFF.

This clone appeared once. V gene TRBV6-5 combines with J gene TRBJ2-7; 7 bases are shared with TRBD1. Germline V CDR1 and CDR2: MNHEY, SVGAGI. J lost 12 bases, V lost 5 bases, and 16 bases had no gene match. The CDR3 consists of 14 residues. The CDR3, as DNA: TGTGCCAGCAGTCCCGGGACAGCCAGTGACGTTTGGTACTTC. This translates into CASSPGTASDVWYF.

This chain joins TRBV4-3 and TRBJ2-1; TRBD2 aligns across 12 bases. The junction had 3 bases not matched to a gene; V was cut back by 7 bases and J by 2 bases. This CDR3 contains 15 residues. Germline V gene lookup returns CDR1 LGHNA and CDR2 YSLEER. The CDR3 DNA reads TGCGCCAGCACCCGACTAGCGGGGGCCTACAATGAGCAGTTCTTC. It is translated as CASTRLAGAYNEQFF.

V gene TRBV12-2 combines with J gene TRBJ1-4; no DNA check was done on the table's D call, TRBD1. TRBV12-2 is listed as a pseudogene. CDR3 length: 17 amino acids. The CDR3 loop reads CASRSAQGSATNEKLFF. In DNA form, the CDR3 reads TGTGCAAGTCGCTCAGCCCAGGGTTCTGCAACTAATGAAAAACTGTTTTTT.